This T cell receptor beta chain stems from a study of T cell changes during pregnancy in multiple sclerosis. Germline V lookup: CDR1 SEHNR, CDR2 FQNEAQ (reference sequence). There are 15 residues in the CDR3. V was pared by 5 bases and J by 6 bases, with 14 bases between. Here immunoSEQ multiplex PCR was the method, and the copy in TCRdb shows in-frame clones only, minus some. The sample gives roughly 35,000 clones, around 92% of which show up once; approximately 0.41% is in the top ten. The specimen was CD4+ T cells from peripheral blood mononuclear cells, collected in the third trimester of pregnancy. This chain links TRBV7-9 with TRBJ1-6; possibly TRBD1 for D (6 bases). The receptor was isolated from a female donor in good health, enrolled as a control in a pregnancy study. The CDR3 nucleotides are TGTGCCAGCAGCCTACGGGGGGCGCGTAATTCACCCCTCCACTTT. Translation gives CASSLRGARNSPLHF. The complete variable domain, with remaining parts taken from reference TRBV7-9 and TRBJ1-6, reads DTGVSQNPRHKITKRGQNVTFRCDPISEHNRLYWYRQTLGQGPEFLTYFQNEAQLEKSRLLSDRFSAERPKGSFSTLEIQRTEQGDSAMYLCASSLRGARNSPLHFGNGTRLTVT.